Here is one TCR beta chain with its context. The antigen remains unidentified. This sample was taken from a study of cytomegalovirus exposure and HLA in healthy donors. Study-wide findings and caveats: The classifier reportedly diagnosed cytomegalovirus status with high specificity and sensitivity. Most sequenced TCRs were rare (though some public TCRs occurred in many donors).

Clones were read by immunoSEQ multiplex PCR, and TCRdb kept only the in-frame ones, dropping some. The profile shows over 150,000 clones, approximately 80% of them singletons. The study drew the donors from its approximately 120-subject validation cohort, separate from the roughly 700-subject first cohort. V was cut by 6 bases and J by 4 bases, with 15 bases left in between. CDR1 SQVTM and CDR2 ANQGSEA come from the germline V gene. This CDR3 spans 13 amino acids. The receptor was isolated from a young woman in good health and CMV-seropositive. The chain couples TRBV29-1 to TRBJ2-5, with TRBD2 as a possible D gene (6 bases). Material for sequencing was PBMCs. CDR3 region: CSVARGRGETQYF. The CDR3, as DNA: TGCAGCGTCGCTAGAGGGCGGGGAGAGACCCAGTACTTC. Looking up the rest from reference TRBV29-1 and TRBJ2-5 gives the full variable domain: SAVISQKPSRDICQRGTSLTIQCQVDSQVTMMFWYRQQPGQSLTLIATANQGSEATYESGFVIDKFPISRPNLTFSTLTVSNMSPEDSSIYLCSVARGRGETQYFGPGTRLLVL.